Below, 9 T cell receptor beta chains from the same sample are listed, as sequenced in a study of T-cell memory formation after mild COVID-19. TCRdb reprocessed the 5' RACE reads via MiXCR and lists one record per CDR3 protein. The sample shows some 130,000 distinct CDR3 sequences, approximately 15% of them seen only once. The sample taken for sequencing was PBMCs or a T cell subset sorted from them (not recorded which). These TCRs come from a man younger than 30 who had mild COVID-19 (a few samples of this study predate the infection). Cell type and time point are not known.

The chain uses TRBV3-1 and TRBJ2-5, with TRBD1 matching 10 bases. After removal of 3 bases from V and 5 bases from J, the junction contained 6 bases not matched to a gene. Per germline, CDR1 LGHDT and CDR2 YNNKEL (reference sequence). The CDR3 is 15 residues long. CDR3 nucleotides: TGTGCCAGCAGCCAGGGACAGGGGATATTGGAGACCCAGTACTTC. It encodes CASSQGQGILETQYF.

The table lists this clonotype with a count of one. The CDR3 loop reads CASSSGGTGNTEAFF. CDR3 in DNA: TGTGCCAGCAGTTCGGGGGGGACAGGGAACACTGAAGCTTTCTTT. The chain carries TRBV27 and TRBJ1-1; 8 nucleotides agree with TRBD1. The CDR3 is 15 residues long. The trim removed 4 bases at V and 1 base at J, leaving 5 bases unmatched. The germline gives CDR1 MNHEY, CDR2 SMNVEV (reference sequence).

The chain has TRBV5-1 and TRBJ2-5; 7 nucleotides line up with TRBD2. Germline CDR1 is SGHRS and CDR2 is YFSETQ. The trim removed 5 bases at V and 4 bases at J, leaving 5 bases unmatched. This CDR3 region has 13 residues. CDR3 coding DNA: TGCGCCAGCAGTAAAGAGCGGGGAGAGACCCAGTACTTC. Its translation: CASSKERGETQYF.

At least ten counts were recorded for this clonotype. This chain joins TRBV2 and TRBJ2-1, with 14 bases that match TRBD2. The ends lost 6 bases at V and 1 base at J; junction bases unmatched: 5. This CDR3 has 17 residues. Germline V gives CDR1 SNHLY, CDR2 FYNNEI. CDR3 DNA: TGTGCCAGCAGGGGTGGGACTAGCGGGGGTTCCTACAATGAGCAGTTCTTC. Translating it yields CASRGGTSGGSYNEQFF.

There are a few counts of this clonotype. The chain recombines TRBV5-1 with TRBJ2-7, with D unclear. V lost 7 bases and J 0 bases, leaving 14 bases between the germline ends. The CDR3 sequence is 14 residues long. Germline V gene data show CDR1 as SGHRS and CDR2 as YFSETQ. The CDR3 loop reads CASGDIGGSYEQYF. Here the CDR3 DNA reads TGCGCCAGCGGGGATATTGGTGGCTCCTACGAGCAGTACTTC.

This clonotype was recorded a few times. The chain links TRBV6-2 or TRBV6-3 to TRBJ2-1; D remains ambiguous. Germline V gives CDR1 MNHEY, CDR2 SVGEGT. Trimming cost V 0 bases and J 9 bases, with 6 bases left between them. CDR3 length: 12 amino acids. The CDR3 DNA sequence: TGTGCCAGCAGTTACTCGGGTCTTGAGCAGTTCTTC. It translates to CASSYSGLEQFF.

This clonotype was counted at least ten times. This sequence joins TRBV20-1 and TRBJ1-1; D remains ambiguous. V was clipped by 6 bases and J by 8 bases, with 10 bases between them. The CDR3 has 10 amino acids. From germline, CDR1 is DFQATT and CDR2 SNEGSKA (reference sequence). The CDR3 nucleotides read TGCAGTGCAAGGGATCCCGAAGCTTTCTTT. Its translation is CSARDPEAFF.

This clonotype appeared a few times. The V call is TRBV28, the J call TRBJ1-2; 9 bases map to TRBD1. The CDR3 sequence is 11 residues long. From germline, CDR1 is MDHEN and CDR2 SYDVKM. The V and J ends lost 10 bases and 7 bases, in that order; junction bases with no gene match: 4. CDR3 in amino acids: CATRQGVGYTF. DNA of the CDR3: TGTGCCACCCGACAGGGGGTTGGCTACACCTTC.

On this clonotype itself: A clone one base away is much larger, so this may be a read error. The chain combines TRBV2 with TRBJ2-7; tentatively, D is TRBD1 or TRBD2 (5 bases each). The germline V gene encodes CDR1 SNHLY and CDR2 FYNNEI. The CDR3 contains 12 residues. V was trimmed by 6 bases and J by 2 bases, leaving 8 bases between them. As DNA, the CDR3 is TGTGCCAGCAGGGAGGACACCTACGAGCAGTACTTC. It translates to CASREDTYEQYF.